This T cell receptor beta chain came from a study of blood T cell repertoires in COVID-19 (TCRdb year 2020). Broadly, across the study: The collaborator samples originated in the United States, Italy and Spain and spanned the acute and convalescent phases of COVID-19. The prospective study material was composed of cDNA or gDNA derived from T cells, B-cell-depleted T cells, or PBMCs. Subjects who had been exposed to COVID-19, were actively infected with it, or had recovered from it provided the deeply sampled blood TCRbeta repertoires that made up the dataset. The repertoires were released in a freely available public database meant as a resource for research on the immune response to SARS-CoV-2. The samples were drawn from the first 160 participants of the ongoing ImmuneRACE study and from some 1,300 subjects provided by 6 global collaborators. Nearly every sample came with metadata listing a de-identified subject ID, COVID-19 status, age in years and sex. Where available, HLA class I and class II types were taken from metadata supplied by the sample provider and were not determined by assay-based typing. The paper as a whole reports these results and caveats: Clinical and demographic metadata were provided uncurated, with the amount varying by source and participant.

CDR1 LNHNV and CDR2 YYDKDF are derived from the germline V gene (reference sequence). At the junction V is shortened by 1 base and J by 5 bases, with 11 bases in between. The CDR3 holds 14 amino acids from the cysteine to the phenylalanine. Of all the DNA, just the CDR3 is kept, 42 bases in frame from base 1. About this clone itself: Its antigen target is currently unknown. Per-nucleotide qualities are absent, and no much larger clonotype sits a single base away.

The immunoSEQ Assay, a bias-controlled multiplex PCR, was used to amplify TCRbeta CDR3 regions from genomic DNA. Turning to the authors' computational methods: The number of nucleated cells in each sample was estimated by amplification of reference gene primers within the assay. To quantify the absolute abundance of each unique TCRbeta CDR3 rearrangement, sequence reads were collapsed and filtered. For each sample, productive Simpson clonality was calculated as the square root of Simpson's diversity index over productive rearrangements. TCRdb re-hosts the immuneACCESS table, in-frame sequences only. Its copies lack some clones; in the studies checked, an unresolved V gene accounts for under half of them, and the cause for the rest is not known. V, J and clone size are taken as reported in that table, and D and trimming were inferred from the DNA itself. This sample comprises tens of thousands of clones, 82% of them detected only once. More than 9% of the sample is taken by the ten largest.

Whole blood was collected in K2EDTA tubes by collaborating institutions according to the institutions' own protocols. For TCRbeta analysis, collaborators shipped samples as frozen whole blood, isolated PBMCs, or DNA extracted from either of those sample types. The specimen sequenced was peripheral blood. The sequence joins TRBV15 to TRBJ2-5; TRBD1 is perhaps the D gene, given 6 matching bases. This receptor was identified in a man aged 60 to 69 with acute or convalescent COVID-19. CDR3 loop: CATSRGPQGETQYF. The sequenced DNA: TGTGCCACCAGCAGAGGGCCTCAGGGGGAGACCCAGTACTTC.